This TCR beta chain was profiled in a study of T cells in Graves' hyperthyroidism and ophthalmopathy. The wider study: Once the initial diagnosis was made, peripheral blood was obtained before any treatment. Broader study findings: The model identified upcoming ophthalmopathy a median approximately seven months ahead of onset.

This clonotype was observed at least ten times. No antigen is known for it. The CDR3 consists of 14 residues. V was trimmed by 11 bases and J by 1 base, leaving 17 bases between them. The germline V gene has CDR1 MNHEY and CDR2 SVGEGT. Amplification of TCR beta CDR3 regions used RNA as the template. With the HTBI primer set, the TCR CDR3 went through a first round of RT-PCR. TCRdb reprocessed the multiplex PCR reads via MiXCR and lists one record per CDR3 protein. The table records 300,000 to 400,000 distinct CDR3 sequences, about 15% of them present only once. This clonotype originated in a woman aged 60 to 75 with Graves' hyperthyroidism. V usage is TRBV6-2 or TRBV6-3 and J usage is TRBJ1-1, with D perhaps TRBD1 (5 bases). The sequenced sample consisted of blood. The CDR3 region has the DNA TGTGCCGTTGGGTGGAGGGGTAAGAACACTGAAGCTTTCTTT. Protein product: CAVGWRGKNTEAFF.